These 25 T cell receptor beta chains originate from one sample sequenced in a study of read filtering for tumor transcriptome and immune sequencing. From approximately 430 ng of RNA, a library with molecular barcoded alpha/delta and beta/gamma adaptors was made. TCRdb ran MiXCR on the reads and lists one entry per CDR3 protein. Of approximately 140,000 distinct CDR3 sequences listed, about 12% are singletons. Input material: a population of CD138-negative cells sorted from bone marrow. These TCRs come from a donor at least 40 years old with multiple myeloma.

This clonotype was recorded at least ten times. The rearrangement links TRBV11-2 to TRBJ2-5; D is possibly TRBD1 (6 bases). The CDR3 runs to 16 residues. Germline V CDR1 and CDR2: SGHAT, FQNNGV. V dropped 0 bases and J dropped 1 base, with 12 bases sitting between them. The CDR3 protein is CASSLDTGLLQETQYF. The CDR3 DNA follows: TGTGCCAGCAGCTTAGATACAGGGTTGCTCCAAGAGACCCAGTACTTC.

Only a few counts were recorded for this clonotype. This chain uses TRBV12-5 with TRBJ1-2; D unresolved. The CDR3 runs 14 residues. The germline CDR1 and CDR2 sequences are LGHNT and FRNRAP. V gave up 2 bases and J gave up 6 bases, with 13 bases separating them. This chain's CDR3 is CASGLPDPLDGYTF. CDR3 sequence (DNA): TGTGCTAGTGGTTTGCCAGACCCCTTAGATGGCTACACCTTC.

The chain has TRBV9 and TRBJ1-2, with a possible D match to TRBD1 (6 bases). Germline CDR1 is SGDLS and CDR2 is YYNGEE. CDR3 length equals 13 residues. Trimming took off 4 bases at V and 7 bases at J, with 14 bases between the two ends. The CDR3 DNA reads as TGTGCCAGCAGCTACGGACAGAAATCTGGCTACACCTTC. Its protein is CASSYGQKSGYTF. Combining the CDR3 with reference TRBV9 and TRBJ1-2 gives the whole variable domain DSGVTQTPKHLITATGQRVTLRCSPRSGDLSVYWYQQSLDQGLQFLIQYYNGEERAKGNILERFSAQQFPDLHSELNLSSLELGDSALYFCASSYGQKSGYTFGSGTRLTVV.

This clonotype showed up many times. The J gene is TRBJ2-1, the V gene TRBV4-1; D is unclear. Trimming left V 1 base short and J 0 bases short, with 10 bases between. The CDR3 totals 16 residues. The germline V gene has CDR1 MGHRA and CDR2 YSYEKL. The DNA for the CDR3 is TGCGCCAGCAGCCAAGTCGACCCGAGCTCCTACAATGAGCAGTTCTTC. This translates into CASSQVDPSSYNEQFF.

There are many counts of this clonotype. The genes are TRBV7-2 and TRBJ1-5; no clear D gene. Germline V gene sequence: CDR1 SGHTA, CDR2 FQGNSA. V was pared by 1 base and J by 2 bases, with 3 bases between. The CDR3 runs to 13 residues. For the CDR3, the DNA is TGTGCCAGCAGCTTAGTCCGCAATCAGCCCCAGCATTTT. Its protein product is CASSLVRNQPQHF. Drawing the rest from reference TRBV7-2 and TRBJ1-5, the complete variable domain is GAGVSQSPSNKVTEKGKDVELRCDPISGHTALYWYRQSLGQGLEFLIYFQGNSAPDKSGLPSDRFSAERTGGSVSTLTIQRTQQEDSAVYLCASSLVRNQPQHFGDGTRLSIL.

This clonotype occurred many times. The V and J genes are TRBV27 and TRBJ2-3; 13 positions agree with TRBD2. CDR3 length equals 17 residues. V lost 5 bases and J lost 5; bases outside the gene matches: 10. Germline CDR1 and CDR2: MNHEY and SMNVEV (reference sequence). As DNA, the CDR3 is TGTGCCAGCAGTCTAACACTAGCGGGAGGGCGCGGAGATACGCAGTATTTT. This sequence encodes CASSLTLAGGRGDTQYF.

Many counts were recorded for this clonotype. The chain has TRBV9 and TRBJ1-5; a possible D gene is TRBD1 (6 bases). The CDR3 has 14 residues. Germline V gene sequence: CDR1 SGDLS, CDR2 YYNGEE. The V and J ends lost 4 bases and 4 bases respectively, with 12 bases between them. The CDR3 loop is CASSSGTTNQPQHF. CDR3 in DNA: TGTGCCAGCAGCTCCGGGACAACGAATCAGCCCCAGCATTTT.

The chain has TRBV30 and TRBJ2-2; D uncertain. This CDR3 region has 11 residues. Per the germline V gene, CDR1 is GTSNPN and CDR2 is SVGIG (reference sequence). V lost 4 bases to trimming and J lost 8 bases, with 8 bases between them. CDR3 DNA: TGTGCCTGGACTACCTTAGGGGAGCTGTTTTTT. Protein: CAWTTLGELFF.

Points on this clonotype: One base away lies a much larger clone, so this may be a sequencing read error. This chain links TRBV5-5 with TRBJ1-1, with D tentatively TRBD1 (6 bases). This CDR3 contains 14 residues. Germline lookup yields CDR1 SGHKS and CDR2 YYEKEE (reference sequence). Trimming pared 5 bases from V and 4 bases from J, leaving 15 bases between. CDR3 nucleotides: TGTGCCAGCAGAGTGGGCAGGGGAACCACTGAAGCTTTCTTT. Amino acids: CASRVGRGTTEAFF.

Turning to this clonotype: This may stem from a read error, because a much larger clone lies one nucleotide away. This rearrangement joins TRBV5-1 to TRBJ1-5, with no clear D. This CDR3 has 17 amino acids. CDR1 SGHRS and CDR2 YFSETQ come from the germline V gene. The ends were cut back, 7 bases at V and 2 bases at J, with 22 bases in the middle. The CDR3 nucleotides read TGCGCCAGCTGCCTCGGACCGGCGGGCGCGGGCAATCAGCCCCAGCATTTT. Translated: CASCLGPAGAGNQPQHF.

This clonotype was seen many times. This sequence joins TRBV3-1 and TRBJ2-5; D possibly matches TRBD1 or TRBD2 (5 bases each). Trimming left V 4 bases short and J 6 bases short, with 24 bases between. The CDR3 runs to 17 residues. The germline CDR1 and CDR2 sequences are LGHDT and YNNKEL (reference sequence). CDR3 in DNA: TGTGCCAGCAGCCGGATGTCGCAGACAGTATTCGGGAAGACCCAGTACTTC. It specifies CASSRMSQTVFGKTQYF.

This clonotype has a handful of counts. At one end, the junction sequence differs from germline, possibly due to a read error. The chain couples TRBV18 to TRBJ1-1; 8 bases are a match to TRBD1. The CDR3 totals 15 residues. Germline loops: CDR1 KGHSH, CDR2 LQKENI. In DNA form, the CDR3 reads TGTGCCAGCTCACCAGGGACAGGCGTGAACACTCAAGCTTTCTTT. It translates to CASSPGTGVNTQAFF.

This clonotype was observed a single time. Germline and junction disagree at one end, which may indicate a read error. The chain couples TRBV10-3 to TRBJ1-5; D not resolved. CDR3 length equals 14 residues. Germline CDR1 ENHRY, CDR2 SYGVKD. The CDR3 coding sequence is TGTGCCATCTGTGAGTCGAATATAAGGGCGGCCCAGCATTTT. It codes for CAICESNIRAAQHF.

In its sample, this clonotype was seen many times. J is TRBJ2-7 and V is TRBV20-1, with 8 bases matching TRBD1. The CDR3 covers 12 residues. Germline V gene sequence: CDR1 DFQATT, CDR2 SNEGSKA (reference sequence). J was trimmed by 5 bases and V by 6 bases; bases with no gene match: 6. This CDR3 reads CSARTGTNEQYF. CDR3 DNA sequence: TGCAGTGCAAGGACAGGGACGAACGAGCAGTACTTC.

The table lists this clonotype with many counts. The genes are TRBV5-6 and TRBJ1-1, with D unclear. Trimming stripped 0 bases from V and 5 bases from J, with 8 bases between. This CDR3 region has 13 residues. The germline V gene has CDR1 SGHDT and CDR2 YYEEEE. The CDR3 loop reads CASSLVTGTEAFF. The DNA for the CDR3 is TGTGCCAGCAGCTTGGTAACGGGGACTGAAGCTTTCTTT.

This clonotype has ten or more counts. This sequence joins TRBV6-2 or TRBV6-3 and TRBJ2-1; 8 nucleotides match TRBD2. The CDR3 totals 14 residues. With V trimmed by 5 bases and J by 3 bases, 3 bases remained unmatched. CDR1 is MNHEY and CDR2 is SVGEGT in the germline V gene. CDR3 amino acids: CASSPGLVYNEQFF. The CDR3 DNA sequence: TGTGCCAGCAGTCCGGGACTAGTCTACAATGAGCAGTTCTTC.

This clonotype was found many times. As DNA, the CDR3 is TGTGCCAGCAGTTTTTCTGGGGGAGGCAATCAGCCCCAGCATTTT. Protein: CASSFSGGGNQPQHF. The rearrangement links TRBV12-3 or TRBV12-4 to TRBJ1-5; maybe TRBD1 (5 bases). V was trimmed by 3 bases and J by 2 bases, leaving 11 bases between them. The CDR3 sequence is 15 residues long.

The sample holds many counts of this clonotype. The CDR3 loop reads CASSSPLAQETQYF. CDR3 DNA sequence: TGTGCCAGCAGTTCCCCCCTAGCACAAGAGACCCAGTACTTC. The J gene is TRBJ2-5, the V gene TRBV9; the D gene is possibly TRBD2 (5 bases). The CDR3 loop spans 14 amino acids. Deletions cut 5 bases from V and 2 bases from J, with 13 bases between. Germline CDR1 is SGDLS and CDR2 is YYNGEE.

This clonotype showed up many times. This chain joins TRBV4-3 and TRBJ2-4; TRBD2 is a possible D gene (5 bases). The CDR3 has 14 amino acids. Germline V gene data show CDR1 as LGHNA and CDR2 as YSLEER. Between the trimmed V and J ends, which lost 3 bases and 9 bases, there was a span of 15 bases. CDR3 sequence reads: CASSQWTYTSIQYF. CDR3 bases: TGCGCCAGCAGCCAGTGGACCTATACTAGCATTCAGTACTTC.

This clonotype was recorded at least ten times. The junction differs from germline at one of its ends, possibly a read error. V is TRBV5-1 and J is TRBJ1-1, with D tentatively TRBD1 (6 bases). Germline-derived CDR1 and CDR2 are SGHRS and YFSETQ. The CDR3 is made up of 15 amino acids. This CDR3 is CASSQTGGSNTEAFF. The DNA for the CDR3 is TGTGCCAGCAGCCAAACGGGGGGCTCGAACACTGAAGCTTTCTTT.

This clonotype was counted ten times or more. The CDR3: CASSLDGYGAFF. CDR3 coding DNA: TGTGCCAGCAGCCTGGATGGGTACGGCGCTTTCTTT. The chain joins TRBV7-8 to TRBJ1-1; the D is unclear. The V gene lost 5 bases and the J gene lost 11 bases, with 15 bases spanning the gap. Germline V gives CDR1 SGHVS, CDR2 FQNEAQ. The CDR3 consists of 12 residues.

The sample holds many counts of this clonotype. The chain uses TRBV10-3 and TRBJ2-1; 7 bases fit TRBD2. The CDR3 covers 13 residues. Germline CDR1 ENHRY, CDR2 SYGVKD. Trimming at V came to 2 bases and at J to 9 bases, leaving 4 bases not matched to a gene. The CDR3 DNA sequence: TGTGCCATCAGTGAGGGACTAGAGGTTGAGCAGTTCTTC. The encoded protein is CAISEGLEVEQFF.

Concerning this clonotype: A far larger clone is one nucleotide away, so this likely arose from a read error. The chain employs TRBV7-6 and TRBJ2-2, with a possible D match to TRBD2 (5 bases). The CDR3 runs to 13 residues. The V gene's germline CDR1 is SGHVS and CDR2 FNYEAQ. In DNA form, the CDR3 reads TGTGCCAGCAGCTTTCTACGGGCCGGGGAGCCGTTTTTT. It specifies CASSFLRAGEPFF.

This clonotype occurred many times. The chain is built from TRBV19 and TRBJ2-3; D gene ambiguous. V was clipped by 5 bases and J by 0 bases, with 9 bases between them. From germline, CDR1 is LNHDA and CDR2 SQIVND (reference sequence). This CDR3 contains 14 residues. The CDR3 sequence: CASSWRQSTDTQYF. The CDR3 bases are TGTGCCAGTAGTTGGCGGCAGAGCACAGATACGCAGTATTTT.

This clonotype was detected only a few times. This chain links TRBV19 with TRBJ2-2; 10 bases are shared with TRBD2. The CDR3 has 20 residues. The germline gives CDR1 LNHDA, CDR2 SQIVND (reference sequence). V was pared by 2 bases and J by 6 bases, with 18 bases of the junction left unmatched. CDR3 sequence: CASSIIGRGLAGAGAGELFF. CDR3 nucleotides: TGTGCCAGTAGTATAATTGGGCGAGGGCTAGCGGGAGCTGGAGCCGGGGAGCTGTTTTTT.